The rows below give T cell receptor beta chains drawn from one sample of a study of T-cell reconstitution after alpha-beta-depleted transplantation in children. MiXCR, applied by TCRdb to the PCR reads, yields one record per CDR3 protein. The sample has 490,000 or so distinct CDR3 sequences, under 15% seen once. The starting material was PBMCs from the stem cell graft donor, obtained from the stem cell graft. All receptors come from a human donor who donated a stem cell graft to a child with combined immunodeficiency. Each CDR3 is given with its conserved first and last residue. Each record gives: V gene, J gene, D gene, clone size, CDR3 DNA, CDR3 protein. The D gene is left open where the match is weak. Part of the rows lack a size; the others show once, few, many or a class for expanded clones.

TRBV9	TRBJ2-6	TRBD2	many	TGTGCCAGCAGCGTAGCCACGGGAGGGCCGCCTTCTGGGGCCAACGTCCTGACTTTC	CASSVATGGPPSGANVLTF
TRBV5-1	TRBJ1-1	.	few	TGCGCCAGCAGGACAACCTTTGCCGGGCCTGAAGCTTTCTTT	CASRTTFAGPEAFF
TRBV20-1	TRBJ1-1	.	few	TGCAGTGCTAGCATGCCTTCTCATTGGAACACTGAAGCTTTCTTT	CSASMPSHWNTEAFF
TRBV6-5	TRBJ2-2	.	few	TGTGCCAGCAGTTACTATTCCGGGACAACGAACACCGGGGAGCTGTTTTTT	CASSYYSGTTNTGELFF
TRBV9	TRBJ2-6	.	many	TGTGCCAGCAGCGTAGCTGGGGCCAACGTCCTGACTTTC	CASSVAGANVLTF
TRBV9	TRBJ2-7	.	few	TGTGCCAGCAGCGTAGTAGATTATTCCTACGAGCAGTACTTC	CASSVVDYSYEQYF
TRBV12-3/TRBV12-4	TRBJ2-3	.	few	TGTGCCAGCACGATAGGGGGTAGGGAAGATACGCAGTATTTT	CASTIGGREDTQYF
TRBV27	TRBJ2-7	TRBD2	.	TGTGCCAGCAGCCTGAAAGGACTAGCGGGCTTCTACGAGCAGTACTTC	CASSLKGLAGFYEQYF
TRBV7-2	TRBJ2-7	TRBD2	many	TGTGCCAGCAGCTTAATCCGGGGGGGCAGCGAGCAGTACTTC	CASSLIRGGSEQYF
TRBV4-2	TRBJ2-7	.	few	TGTGCCAGCAGCCAAGGGAGGGTACGCGAGCAGTACTTC	CASSQGRVREQYF
TRBV5-1	TRBJ2-5	TRBD2	few	TGCGCCAGCAGCCTTCGGACTAGCGGGGGACAAGAGACCCAGTACTTC	CASSLRTSGGQETQYF
TRBV20-1	TRBJ1-5	.	many	TGCAGTGCTACTCTAAGCGGAGGGATTGGAAATCAGCCCCAGCATTTT	CSATLSGGIGNQPQHF
TRBV7-9	TRBJ2-7	.	.	TGTGCCAGCAGCTTATTGGGGCGGGACGGTTACGAGCAGTACTTC	CASSLLGRDGYEQYF
TRBV11-2	TRBJ1-6	TRBD1	.	TGTGCCAGCAGCGGCGGGACAGCCTATAATTCACCCCTCCACTTT	CASSGGTAYNSPLHF
TRBV7-8	TRBJ2-7	.	many	TGTGCCAGCAGCACGCGCCGACGCTTCGGGCAGTACTTC	CASSTRRRFGQYF
TRBV12-3/TRBV12-4	TRBJ2-2	.	many	TGTGCCAGCAGTTCCGGGGTTGCCACCGGGGAGCTGTTTTTT	CASSSGVATGELFF
TRBV29-1	TRBJ2-3	TRBD2	.	TGCAGCGGGCTAGCGGGGGGCGCAGATACGCAGTATTTT	CSGLAGGADTQYF
TRBV30	TRBJ2-7	TRBD1	few	TGTGCCTGGAGTGTTACAGGGGCCTACGAGCAGTACTTC	CAWSVTGAYEQYF
TRBV19	TRBJ1-1	.	few	TGTGCCAGTATAACCCCTTTCAATCTCCGGGGGCGGCAAACTGAAGCTTTCTTT	CASITPFNLRGRQTEAFF
TRBV28	TRBJ2-5	TRBD1	few	TGTGCCAGCAGTCGGTGGACAGGGGGAGAGACCCAGTACTTC	CASSRWTGGETQYF
TRBV7-9	TRBJ2-3	.	.	TGTGCCAGCAGCCCGCTGAAACTCACAGATACGCAGTATTTT	CASSPLKLTDTQYF
TRBV28	TRBJ2-7	.	.	TGTGCCAGCAGTTCGTCGCCCTCACCGGAGCAGTACTTC	CASSSSPSPEQYF
TRBV6-2/TRBV6-3	TRBJ1-2	.	many	TGTGCCAGCAGTTCGCGGGGGGCGCACGACTATGGCTACACCTTC	CASSSRGAHDYGYTF
TRBV18	TRBJ1-3	.	.	TGTGCCAGCTCACCAGATCTTGCAGGCGAGAGCTCTGGAAACACCATATATTTT	CASSPDLAGESSGNTIYF
TRBV20-1	TRBJ2-3	TRBD2	few	TGCAGTGCTGGACTAGCTCCTAGCACAGATACGCAGTATTTT	CSAGLAPSTDTQYF
TRBV14	TRBJ2-3	.	few	TGTGCCAGCAGCCAAGATAGACTTGAAAGCACAGATACGCAGTATTTT	CASSQDRLESTDTQYF
TRBV27	TRBJ2-1	.	.	TGTGCCAGCAGTACCTGGACGCGGGAGCAGTTCTTC	CASSTWTREQFF
TRBV7-3	TRBJ1-2	TRBD1	.	TGTGCCAGCAGCTCACAGGGGGTCGATGGCTACACCTTC	CASSSQGVDGYTF
TRBV20-1	TRBJ1-2	.	.	TGCAGTGCTAGAGACGGGGACCAAGGCTATGGCTACACCTTC	CSARDGDQGYGYTF
TRBV7-9	TRBJ2-5	.	many	TGTGCCAGCAGCTTAGGAGCCTTCCTACAAGAGACCCAGTACTTC	CASSLGAFLQETQYF
TRBV12-3/TRBV12-4	TRBJ1-5	.	few	TGTGCCAGCAGTTTCGCGTCGGGGGGCCGCAGCAATCAGCCCCAGCATTTT	CASSFASGGRSNQPQHF
TRBV7-9	TRBJ2-7	TRBD1	few	TGTGCCAGCAGCTTCCCCCAGGGGGACGAGCAGTACTTC	CASSFPQGDEQYF
TRBV5-5	TRBJ2-5	TRBD2	.	TGTGCCAGCAGCTGGGGGGGGGGAGAGACCCAGTACTTC	CASSWGGGETQYF
TRBV4-2	TRBJ2-7	.	few	TGTGCCAGCAGCCAAGATGGTCGGGGACTGGGCGAGCAGTACTTC	CASSQDGRGLGEQYF
TRBV6-5	TRBJ2-5	.	.	TGTGCCAGCAGTTACTCGATAGGCGGTACAGTGGGGACCCAGTACTTC	CASSYSIGGTVGTQYF
TRBV15	TRBJ2-3	TRBD1	few	TGTGCCACCAGCAGAGAGGACAGGGGGCAAGATACGCAGTATTTT	CATSREDRGQDTQYF
TRBV20-1	TRBJ1-1	.	.	TGCAGTGCTAGGGAAGGGAGGGTAGGAACTGAAGCTTTCTTT	CSAREGRVGTEAFF
TRBV27	TRBJ2-1	.	.	TGTGCCAGCAGTTTATCCTACGGGTACAATGAGCAGTTCTTC	CASSLSYGYNEQFF
TRBV4-3	TRBJ1-1	.	few	TGCGCCACCCGACTAACAGTAGGGAGTCGTCCAAACACTGAAGCTTTCTTT	CATRLTVGSRPNTEAFF
TRBV18	TRBJ2-7	.	.	TGTGCCAGCTCACCGAGTAAGCTAATTGGGGACGAGCAGTACTTC	CASSPSKLIGDEQYF
TRBV11-1	TRBJ2-4	TRBD2	once	TGTGCCAGCAGCCCGCTAGCGGGGGGCTACATAGCCAAAAACATTCAGTACTTC	CASSPLAGGYIAKNIQYF
TRBV5-1	TRBJ1-6	TRBD1	many	TGCGCCAGCAGCAATACAGGGGCCTCTAGGAGTTCACCCCTCCACTTT	CASSNTGASRSSPLHF
TRBV7-2	TRBJ2-1	TRBD1	many	TGTGCCAGCAGCGGTGGGACAGGGGTAGGGTTTCAGCAGTTCTTC	CASSGGTGVGFQQFF
TRBV4-3	TRBJ2-5	.	many	TGCGCCAGCAGCCAAGATAGTGGCGAGTCGCCCCAGTACTTC	CASSQDSGESPQYF
TRBV5-1	TRBJ2-7	TRBD2	few	TGCGCCAGCAGCTTGGCCTGGACTAGCGGTAGGGCCTATTCCTACGAGCAGTACTTC	CASSLAWTSGRAYSYEQYF
TRBV6-5	TRBJ2-1	.	few	TGTGCCAGCAGGCTGACAGGAGCCTACAATGAGCAGTTCTTC	CASRLTGAYNEQFF
TRBV7-9	TRBJ2-7	.	few	TGTGCCAGCAGACCTCCGGGTGCCTCCTACGAGCAGTACTTC	CASRPPGASYEQYF
TRBV7-9	TRBJ2-1	.	.	TGTGCCAGCAGCACTCTAGAACAGCCCTTGAATGAGCAGTTCTTC	CASSTLEQPLNEQFF
TRBV6-5	TRBJ2-5	TRBD1	few	TGTGCCAGCAGTTACACTACCTCCAGGGGGAAAGAGACCCAGTACTTC	CASSYTTSRGKETQYF
TRBV25-1	TRBJ2-7	TRBD2	many	TGTGCCAGCAGTCGGGGCGGGAGTGAGGACGAGCAGTACTTC	CASSRGGSEDEQYF
TRBV12-5	TRBJ2-1	.	few	TGTGCTGGTGGTTTGGTACCAGCAGAGAATTACAATGAGCAGTTCTTC	CAGGLVPAENYNEQFF
TRBV11-2	TRBJ2-7	TRBD1	once	TGTGCCAGCAGCCTATTCCGGGACAGGGGGCAGTACGAGCAGTACTTC	CASSLFRDRGQYEQYF
TRBV29-1	TRBJ2-3	.	few	TGCAGCGTTGAATTGGCGGTACCCCCTTTTGATACGCAGTATTTT	CSVELAVPPFDTQYF
TRBV6-1	TRBJ2-1	.	few	TGTGCCGGGAAGACCAGCTCCTACAATGAGCAGTTCTTC	CAGKTSSYNEQFF
TRBV7-2	TRBJ2-1	.	.	TGTGCCAGCAGCCTGGGACGGGTTTCCTACAATGAGCAGTTCTTC	CASSLGRVSYNEQFF
TRBV4-3	TRBJ2-7	.	many	TGCGCCAGCAGCCAACACCGGGACTCTTCCTACGAGCAGTACTTC	CASSQHRDSSYEQYF
TRBV27	TRBJ1-6	.	many	TGTGCCAGCAGTTTATGGCGGAGCTCCTATAATTCACCCCTCCACTTT	CASSLWRSSYNSPLHF
TRBV12-3/TRBV12-4	TRBJ2-5	.	.	TGTGCCAGCAGTTCGCTCCGGGACAGGGGTTCGCGGGAGGGCCAAGAGACCCAGTACTTC	CASSSLRDRGSREGQETQYF
TRBV20-1	TRBJ2-5	.	few	TGCAGTGCTAGCTTAATTAGTAGGGCACAAGAGACCCAGTACTTC	CSASLISRAQETQYF